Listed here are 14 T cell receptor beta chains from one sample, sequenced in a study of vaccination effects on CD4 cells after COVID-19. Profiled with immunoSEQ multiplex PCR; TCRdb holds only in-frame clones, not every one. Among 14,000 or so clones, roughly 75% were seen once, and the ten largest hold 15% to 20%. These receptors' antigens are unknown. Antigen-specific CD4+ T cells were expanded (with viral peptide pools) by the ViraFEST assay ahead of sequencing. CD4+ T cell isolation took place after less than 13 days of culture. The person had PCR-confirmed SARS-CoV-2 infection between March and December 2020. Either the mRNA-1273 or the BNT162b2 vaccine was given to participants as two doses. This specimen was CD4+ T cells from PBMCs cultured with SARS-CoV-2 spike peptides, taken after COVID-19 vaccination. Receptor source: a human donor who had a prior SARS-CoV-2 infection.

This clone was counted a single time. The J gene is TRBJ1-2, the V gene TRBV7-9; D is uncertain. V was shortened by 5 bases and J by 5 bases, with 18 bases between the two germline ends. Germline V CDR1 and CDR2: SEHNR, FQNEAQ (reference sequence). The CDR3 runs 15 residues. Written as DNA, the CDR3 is TGTGCCAGCAGCCAGGTAGCGGAGGATTATTATGGCTACACCTTC. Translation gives CASSQVAEDYYGYTF.

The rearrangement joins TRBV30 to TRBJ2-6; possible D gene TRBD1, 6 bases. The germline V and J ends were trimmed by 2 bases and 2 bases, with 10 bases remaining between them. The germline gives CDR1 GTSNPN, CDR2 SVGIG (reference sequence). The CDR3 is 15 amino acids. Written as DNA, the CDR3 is TGTGCCTGGAGTCTGGCAGGGGCTGGGGCCAACGTCCTGACTTTC. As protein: CAWSLAGAGANVLTF.

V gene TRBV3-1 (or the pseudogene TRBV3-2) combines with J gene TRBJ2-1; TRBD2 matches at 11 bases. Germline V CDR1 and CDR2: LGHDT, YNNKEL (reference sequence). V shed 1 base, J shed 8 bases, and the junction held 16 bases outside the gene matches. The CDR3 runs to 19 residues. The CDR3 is CASSQGFSLAGGPLDEQFF. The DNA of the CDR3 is TGTGCCAGCAGCCAAGGCTTCTCCTTAGCGGGGGGGCCATTAGATGAGCAGTTCTTC.

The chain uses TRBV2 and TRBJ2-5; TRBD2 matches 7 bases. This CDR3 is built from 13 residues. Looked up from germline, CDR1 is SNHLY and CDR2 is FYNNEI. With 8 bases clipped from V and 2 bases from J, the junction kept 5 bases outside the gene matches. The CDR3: CASRAGWQETQYF. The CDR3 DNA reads TGTGCCAGCCGAGCGGGATGGCAAGAGACCCAGTACTTC.

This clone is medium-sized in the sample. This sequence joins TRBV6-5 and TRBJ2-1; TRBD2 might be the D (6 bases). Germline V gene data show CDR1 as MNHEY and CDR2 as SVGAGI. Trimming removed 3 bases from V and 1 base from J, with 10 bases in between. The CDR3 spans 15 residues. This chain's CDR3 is CASSYFAGSYNEQFF. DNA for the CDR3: TGTGCCAGCAGTTATTTTGCGGGGTCCTACAATGAGCAGTTCTTC.

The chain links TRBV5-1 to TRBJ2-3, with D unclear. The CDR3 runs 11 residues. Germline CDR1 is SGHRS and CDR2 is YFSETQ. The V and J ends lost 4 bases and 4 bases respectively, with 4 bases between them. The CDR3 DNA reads TGCGCCAGCAGCACAGCAGATACGCAGTATTTT. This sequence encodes CASSTADTQYF.

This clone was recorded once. CDR3 in DNA: TGTGCCAGCAGCTTAGCTGGTAATCAGCCCCAGCATTTT. Translated, it gives CASSLAGNQPQHF. The chain combines TRBV11-3 with TRBJ1-5; D ambiguous. V lost 1 base, J lost 4 bases, and 5 bases lay in between. This CDR3 is 13 amino acids long. The V gene's germline CDR1 is SGHNT and CDR2 YENEEA. Variable domain in full (rest from reference TRBV11-3 and TRBJ1-5): EAGVVQSPRYKIIEKKQPVAFWCNPISGHNTLYWYLQNLGQGPELLIRYENEEAVDDSQLPKDRFSAERLKGVDSTLKIQPAELGDSAVYLCASSLAGNQPQHFGDGTRLSIL.

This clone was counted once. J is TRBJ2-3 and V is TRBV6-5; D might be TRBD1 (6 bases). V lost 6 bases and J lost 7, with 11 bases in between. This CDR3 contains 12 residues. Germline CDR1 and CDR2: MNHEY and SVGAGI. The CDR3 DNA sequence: TGTGCCAGCAGAAATACAGGGTATACGCAGTATTTT. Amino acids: CASRNTGYTQYF.

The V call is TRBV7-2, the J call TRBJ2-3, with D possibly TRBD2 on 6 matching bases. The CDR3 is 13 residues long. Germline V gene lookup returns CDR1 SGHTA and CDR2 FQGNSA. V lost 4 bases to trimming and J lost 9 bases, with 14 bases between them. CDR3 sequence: CASSSDYRGTQYF. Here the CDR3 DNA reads TGTGCCAGCAGCTCGGACTACCGGGGGACGCAGTATTTT. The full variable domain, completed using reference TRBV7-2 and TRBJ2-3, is GAGVSQSPSNKVTEKGKDVELRCDPISGHTALYWYRQSLGQGLEFLIYFQGNSAPDKSGLPSDRFSAERTGGSVSTLTIQRTQQEDSAVYLCASSSDYRGTQYFGPGTRLTVL.

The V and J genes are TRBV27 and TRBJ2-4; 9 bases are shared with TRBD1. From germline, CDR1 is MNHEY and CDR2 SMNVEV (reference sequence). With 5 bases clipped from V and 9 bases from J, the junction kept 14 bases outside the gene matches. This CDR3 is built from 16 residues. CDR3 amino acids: CASSAIPGQGTGIQYF. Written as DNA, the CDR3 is TGTGCCAGCAGTGCTATCCCGGGACAGGGTACGGGCATTCAGTACTTC.

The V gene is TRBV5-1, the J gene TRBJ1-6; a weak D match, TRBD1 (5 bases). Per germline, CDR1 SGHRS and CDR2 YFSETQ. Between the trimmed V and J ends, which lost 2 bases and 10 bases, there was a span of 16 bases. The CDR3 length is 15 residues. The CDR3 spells CASSFRDGAGSPLHF. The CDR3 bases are TGCGCCAGCAGCTTCCGGGACGGTGCAGGGTCACCCCTCCACTTT.

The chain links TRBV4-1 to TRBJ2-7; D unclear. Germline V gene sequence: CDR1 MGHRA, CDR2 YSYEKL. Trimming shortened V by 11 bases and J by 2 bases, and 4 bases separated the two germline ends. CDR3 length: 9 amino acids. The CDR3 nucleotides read TGCGCCGGGACCTACGAGCAGTACTTC. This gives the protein CAGTYEQYF.

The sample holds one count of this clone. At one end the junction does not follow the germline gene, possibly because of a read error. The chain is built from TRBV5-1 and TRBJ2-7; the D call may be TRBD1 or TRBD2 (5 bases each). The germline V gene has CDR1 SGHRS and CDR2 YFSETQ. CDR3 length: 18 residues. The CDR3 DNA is TGCGCCAGCAGCGCCGGGACGACTAATGCCCCCGCCAAATACGAGAAGTACTTC. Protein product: CASSAGTTNAPAKYEKYF.

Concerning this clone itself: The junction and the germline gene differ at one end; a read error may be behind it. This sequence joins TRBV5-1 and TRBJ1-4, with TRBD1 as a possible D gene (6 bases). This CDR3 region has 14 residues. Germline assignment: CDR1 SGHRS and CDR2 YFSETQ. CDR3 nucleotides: TGCGCCAGCAGCTTTGGGACAACAAATGAAAAACTGTTTTTT. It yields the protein CASSFGTTNEKLFF.